The sequence of this TCR beta chain was determined in a study of cytomegalovirus exposure and HLA in healthy donors. The CDR3 covers 17 residues. Germline V lookup: CDR1 SGHVS, CDR2 FQNEAQ. Trimming removed 5 bases from V and 3 bases from J; junction bases left unmatched: 10. This PCR relied on a set of 60 Vbeta primers and 13 Jbeta primers. Libraries were prepared by immunoSEQ multiplex PCR; TCRdb keeps only in-frame clonotypes and omits some of them. This sample yields approximately 160,000 clones, of which 75% to 90% are seen a single time; 1.9% belongs to the top ten. Study results and limitations: Most of the CMV-associated TCR beta chains (in a later analysis) appeared to be HLA-restricted. Some segments of the V type, notably TRBV6-2 and TRBV6-3, were excluded as indistinguishable. Later analysis reportedly placed an Asian-associated ancestry cluster below the approximately 650-donor mean in N-insertions.

As to this clone: The antigen is undetermined.

The specimen sequenced was PBMCs. The source is a human donor in good health. J is TRBJ2-1 and V is TRBV7-8; 10 nucleotides line up with TRBD1. CDR3 nucleotides: TGTGCCAGCAGCCGTGGGGGTCGGGACAGGGGCTACAATGAGCAGTTCTTC. It translates to CASSRGGRDRGYNEQFF.